The 16 T cell receptor beta chains in this list originate from one sample, sequenced in a study of T-cell memory formation after mild COVID-19. TCRdb reanalysed the 5' RACE reads using MiXCR and keeps one entry per CDR3 protein. The sample shows 580,000 or so distinct CDR3 sequences, 17% of them seen only once. Sequenced material: PBMCs or a T cell subset sorted from them (not recorded which). The receptors were gathered from an adult woman who had mild COVID-19 (a few samples of this study predate the infection). Cell type and time point are not known.

A word on this clonotype: This likely comes from a read error, as the CDR3 has no conserved phenylalanine or tryptophan at its end. CDR3 in DNA: TGTGCCAGCAGTTTAGGGACAGGATACGAGCAGTACTTA. Encoded protein: CASSLGTGYEQYL. The rearrangement joins TRBV12-3 or TRBV12-4 to TRBJ2-7; 7 bases are a match to TRBD1. The CDR3 spans 13 residues. The trim removed 1 base at V and 4 bases at J, leaving 1 base unmatched.

The chain links TRBV4-1 to TRBJ2-7; tentative D call: TRBD1 (5 bases). Germline CDR1 is MGHRA and CDR2 is YSYEKL. V was clipped by 0 bases and J by 5 bases, with 17 bases between them. This CDR3 contains 16 residues. CDR3 sequence: CASSQDGAEWSDEQYF. CDR3 DNA sequence: TGCGCCAGCAGCCAAGATGGGGCGGAATGGAGTGACGAGCAGTACTTC.

This clonotype was recorded at least ten times. The chain couples TRBV12-3 or TRBV12-4 to TRBJ2-2, with D possibly being TRBD1 (6 bases). This CDR3 comprises 16 residues. V was shortened by 6 bases and J by 4 bases, with 18 bases between the two germline ends. For the CDR3, the DNA is TGTGCCAGCAGAAAAAGCCTGGACAGCCTCACCGGGGAGCTGTTTTTT. This encodes CASRKSLDSLTGELFF.

J is TRBJ1-1 and V is TRBV20-1; TRBD1 is a possible D gene (6 bases). Germline assignment: CDR1 DFQATT and CDR2 SNEGSKA (reference sequence). V lost 6 bases and J 7 bases, leaving 21 bases between the germline ends. CDR3 length: 14 amino acids. The CDR3 DNA reads as TGCAGTGCCTCCCGTGGGGGCGGGCGCCTTGAAGCTTTCTTT. It encodes CSASRGGGRLEAFF.

This chain links TRBV6-5 with TRBJ2-1; a possible D gene is TRBD2 (5 bases). Germline CDR1 reads MNHEY; CDR2 reads SVGAGI. The CDR3 runs to 17 residues. V lost 5 bases and J lost 1, with 18 bases in between. CDR3 sequence reads: CASSPGLGGGSYNEQFF. The CDR3 bases are TGTGCCAGCAGTCCTGGGCTCGGCGGCGGGTCCTACAATGAGCAGTTCTTC.

This clonotype was found many times. The J gene is TRBJ2-7, the V gene TRBV5-1; TRBD1 agrees at 8 bases. The V and J ends lost 0 bases and 5 bases, in that order; junction bases with no gene match: 13. Germline V gives CDR1 SGHRS, CDR2 YFSETQ. The CDR3 has 17 residues. CDR3 nucleotide sequence: TGCGCCAGCAGCTTGGTCTGGGGCTCGGACAGGGAAAACGAGCAGTACTTC. This translates into CASSLVWGSDRENEQYF.

This chain connects TRBV5-1 to TRBJ2-5, with D possibly being TRBD2 (6 bases). The V end lost 3 bases, the J end lost 5 bases, and 11 bases lay between the germline ends. This CDR3 has 13 amino acids. From germline, CDR1 is SGHRS and CDR2 YFSETQ. DNA for the CDR3: TGCGCCAGCAGCTCCTGGGGGACTGAGACCCAGTACTTC. Translated, it gives CASSSWGTETQYF.

This clonotype has more than one count but fewer than ten. The chain carries TRBV6-5 and TRBJ1-2, with D unresolved. Trimming stripped 4 bases from V and 8 bases from J, with 11 bases between. The CDR3 has 12 residues. The V gene's germline CDR1 is MNHEY and CDR2 SVGAGI. CDR3 sequence reads: CASSSLGRGYTF. The CDR3 bases are TGTGCCAGCAGTTCCCTGGGTCGAGGCTACACCTTC.

This clonotype was detected only a few times. The chain joins TRBV7-9 to TRBJ2-3, with a possible D match to TRBD2 (6 bases). Deletions cut 4 bases from V and 2 bases from J, with 19 bases between. Germline V gives CDR1 SEHNR, CDR2 FQNEAQ (reference sequence). This CDR3 has 17 residues. CDR3 sequence (DNA): TGTGCCAGCAGCTCCATCCTCCAAGGCGGGGACACAGATACGCAGTATTTT. Its translation is CASSSILQGGDTDTQYF.

The rearrangement links TRBV7-2 to TRBJ1-5, with D perhaps matching TRBD1 (5 bases). CDR3 length equals 14 residues. Looked up from germline, CDR1 is SGHTA and CDR2 is FQGNSA. V shed 4 bases and J shed 9 bases, with 16 bases lying between them. The CDR3 protein is CASSSREPGGPQHF. The CDR3, as DNA: TGTGCCAGCAGCTCCAGGGAGCCAGGAGGGCCCCAGCATTTT.

This clonotype showed up many times. The chain carries TRBV5-5 and TRBJ2-5; D is uncertain. In germline, CDR1 is SGHKS, CDR2 YYEKEE (reference sequence). V lost 3 bases, J lost 4 bases, and 10 bases lay in between. The CDR3 length is 13 residues. CDR3 sequence reads: CASSYPSRETQYF. CDR3 nucleotides: TGTGCCAGCAGCTACCCTAGTCGAGAGACCCAGTACTTC. The whole variable domain, filled in from reference TRBV5-5 and TRBJ2-5, reads DAGVTQSPTHLIKTRGQQVTLRCSPISGHKSVSWYQQVLGQGPQFIFQYYEKEERGRGNFPDRFSARQFPNYSSELNVNALLLGDSALYLCASSYPSRETQYFGPGTRLLVL.

This clonotype occurred many times. This CDR3 is CASSLLAGVHNEQFF. For the CDR3, the DNA is TGTGCCAGCAGCCTGTTAGCGGGAGTCCACAATGAGCAGTTCTTC. The J gene is TRBJ2-1, the V gene TRBV14; TRBD2 matches at 9 bases. The CDR3 sequence is 15 residues long. Germline V gives CDR1 SGHDN, CDR2 FVKESK. With 4 bases clipped from V and 5 bases from J, the junction kept 6 bases outside the gene matches.

In nucleotides, the CDR3 is TGTGCCAGCAGCTTAGTGAGGGTTGGAGATACGCAGTATTTT. Its protein is CASSLVRVGDTQYF. The chain uses TRBV7-2 and TRBJ2-3; D may be TRBD2 (5 bases). Germline loops: CDR1 SGHTA, CDR2 FQGNSA. Trimming took off 1 base at V and 5 bases at J, with 10 bases between the two ends. This CDR3 is built from 14 residues. Based on the CDR3 plus reference TRBV7-2 and TRBJ2-3, the full variable domain is GAGVSQSPSNKVTEKGKDVELRCDPISGHTALYWYRQSLGQGLEFLIYFQGNSAPDKSGLPSDRFSAERTGGSVSTLTIQRTQQEDSAVYLCASSLVRVGDTQYFGPGTRLTVL.

This clonotype was seen only a few times. This chain joins TRBV6-2 or TRBV6-3 and TRBJ1-2; weak D call: TRBD1 (5 bases). With 4 bases removed from V and 2 bases from J, the gap between germline ends came to 17 bases. This CDR3 is built from 16 residues. Germline V gene lookup returns CDR1 MNHEY and CDR2 SVGEGT. CDR3 protein: CASSFPGGPSNYGYTF. The CDR3 DNA follows: TGTGCCAGCAGTTTTCCCGGGGGACCGTCGAACTATGGCTACACCTTC.

V gene TRBV18 combines with J gene TRBJ2-3; TRBD2 matches at 11 bases. The CDR3 sequence is 15 residues long. Losses at the gene ends were 4 bases for V and 4 bases for J; bases not matched to a gene: 4. Germline values: CDR1 KGHSH, CDR2 LQKENI. CDR3 in DNA: TGTGCCAGCTCACGGAGTAGCGGGGGGGCAGATACGCAGTATTTT. Translating it yields CASSRSSGGADTQYF.

The genes are TRBV6-6 and TRBJ1-5; D perhaps matches TRBD1 (6 bases). This CDR3 has 14 residues. The germline V and J ends were trimmed by 6 bases and 6 bases, with 15 bases remaining between them. Germline CDR1 and CDR2: MNHNY and SVGAGI (reference sequence). In DNA, the CDR3 is TGTGCCAGCAGCCGAGTAACAGGGACTCAGCCCCAGCATTTT. This translates into CASSRVTGTQPQHF.